These 18 T cell receptor beta chains came from one sample sequenced in a study of shared clonotypes between healthy human individuals (dated by TCRdb to 2020 to 2021). Library preparation employed the immunoSEQ multiplex PCR assay. Entries here come from immuneACCESS through TCRdb and include only in-frame sequences with V and J called. Some clones fail to appear in such tables; in the studies checked, an unresolved V gene covers under half of the shortfall, and the cause of the remainder is unknown. This sample holds hundreds of thousands of clones; over 65% were observed only once. Of the sample, more than 1.5% is held by the ten largest clones. The material sequenced was memory CD4+ T cells sorted from blood. The sample's cell subset or site label, decoded: CD45RA-negative fraction. The receptors stem from a woman aged 25 to 39 in good health.

This clone was observed at least ten times. The rearrangement joins TRBV6-5 to TRBJ2-7; D is possibly TRBD1 (6 bases). Germline CDR1 is MNHEY and CDR2 is SVGAGI. The CDR3 runs to 15 residues. V lost 5 bases and J 0 bases, leaving 14 bases between the germline ends. CDR3 region: CASSPAGRGSYEQYF. The CDR3, as DNA: TGTGCCAGCAGTCCCGCGGGCAGGGGCTCCTACGAGCAGTACTTC.

This chain connects TRBV29-1 to TRBJ1-1, with a weak D call TRBD1 (5 bases). The germline V and J ends were trimmed by 6 bases and 5 bases, with 22 bases remaining between them. The germline V gene has CDR1 SQVTM and CDR2 ANQGSEA. The CDR3 totals 15 residues. CDR3 region: CSVTPRRGPGTEAFF. In DNA, the CDR3 is TGCAGCGTCACCCCGAGGAGGGGCCCAGGGACTGAAGCTTTCTTT.

This chain joins TRBV6-4 and TRBJ2-5; 8 bases are shared with TRBD1. CDR3 length: 15 amino acids. Trimming cost V 2 bases and J 4 bases; bases outside gene matches: 6. CDR1 is MRHNA and CDR2 is SNTAGT in the germline V gene. CDR3 bases: TGTGCCAGCAGTGACGTATCAGGGGGCGTAGAGACCCAGTACTTC. It yields the protein CASSDVSGGVETQYF.

V usage is TRBV30 and J usage is TRBJ2-7; 10 bases agree with TRBD2. V shed 1 base and J 6 bases; nucleotides not matched to a gene: 3. There are 13 residues in the CDR3. Germline lookup yields CDR1 GTSNPN and CDR2 SVGIG (reference sequence). The CDR3 nucleotides read TGTGCCTGGAGTGGAGCGGGAGGGCTCGAGCAGTACTTC. Translated: CAWSGAGGLEQYF. The full variable domain, rest sourced from reference TRBV30 and TRBJ2-7, is SQTIHQWPATLVQPVGSPLSLECTVEGTSNPNLYWYRQAAGRGLQLLFYSVGIGQISSEVPQNLSASRPQDRQFILSSKKLLLSDSGFYLCAWSGAGGLEQYFGPGTRLTVT.

Within the sample, this clone is medium-sized. The chain links TRBV18 to TRBJ1-2; TRBD1 is a possible D gene (5 bases). V dropped 6 bases and J dropped 5 bases, with 13 bases sitting between them. CDR3 length: 13 residues. Per germline, CDR1 KGHSH and CDR2 LQKENI. DNA for the CDR3: TGTGCCAGCTCCGTCCAGGGAGGGTATGGCTACACCTTC. Its protein is CASSVQGGYGYTF.

The chain carries TRBV5-1 and TRBJ2-5; the D call may be TRBD1 or TRBD2 (6 bases each). Trimming took 7 bases from V and 3 from J, leaving 19 bases between them. The CDR3 covers 15 residues. CDR1 SGHRS and CDR2 YFSETQ come from the germline V gene. In nucleotides, the CDR3 is TGCGCCAGCCAAAGGGGGGTGGCCGAAAAAGAGACCCAGTACTTC. It specifies CASQRGVAEKETQYF.

This CDR3 is CASSYISTGPDTQYF. The CDR3, as DNA: TGTGCCAGCAGTTACATCTCGACAGGCCCAGATACGCAGTATTTT. The V call is TRBV6-5, the J call TRBJ2-3; D is perhaps TRBD1 (6 bases). This CDR3 comprises 15 residues. V lost 2 bases and J lost 4, with 13 bases in between. Germline CDR1 and CDR2: MNHEY and SVGAGI.

This clone was seen just once. The chain carries TRBV11-2 and TRBJ1-5; possibly TRBD1 for D (6 bases). V was pared by 4 bases and J by 7 bases, with 11 bases between. Germline lookup yields CDR1 SGHAT and CDR2 FQNNGV. The CDR3 loop spans 13 amino acids. The CDR3 bases are TGTGCCAGCAGCTCACAGGGTAGGCAGCCCCAGCATTTT. Amino acid sequence: CASSSQGRQPQHF.

CDR3 bases: TGCAGTGTTGCGGGAATAGGCGGCTACACCTTC. Protein: CSVAGIGGYTF. The J gene is TRBJ1-2, the V gene TRBV20-1; D unclear. Trimming left V 7 bases short and J 8 bases short, with 14 bases between. Germline V lookup: CDR1 DFQATT, CDR2 SNEGSKA (reference sequence). This CDR3 has 11 amino acids.

Remarks on this clone: Distinct nucleotide sequences in the sample also encode this CDR3. The genes are TRBV6-4 and TRBJ2-1; no firm D call. Germline CDR1 is MRHNA and CDR2 is SNTAGT. The ends were cut back, 5 bases at V and 0 bases at J, with 11 bases in the middle. This CDR3 contains 15 residues. The CDR3, as DNA: TGTGCCAGCAGTCCCCAGCGTGACTCCTACAATGAGCAGTTCTTC. This gives the protein CASSPQRDSYNEQFF.

The chain has TRBV7-9 and TRBJ2-2; tentatively, D is TRBD1 (5 bases). Germline V gene lookup returns CDR1 SEHNR and CDR2 FQNEAQ (reference sequence). Trimming shortened V by 2 bases and J by 1 base, and 11 bases separated the two germline ends. There are 16 residues in the CDR3. In DNA, the CDR3 is TGTGCCAGCAGCTTACGCGTTAGGGGGAACACCGGGGAGCTGTTTTTT. Encoded protein: CASSLRVRGNTGELFF.

V is TRBV7-2 and J is TRBJ2-2, with a weak D call TRBD1 (5 bases). Trimming removed 6 bases at V and 4 bases at J, with 15 bases between. CDR3 size: 15 residues. Germline V gene lookup returns CDR1 SGHTA and CDR2 FQGNSA. CDR3 in amino acids: CASSPTVLVTGELFF. CDR3 coding DNA: TGTGCCAGCAGTCCGACAGTCTTGGTCACCGGGGAGCTGTTTTTT.

This clone was seen only a few times. This chain uses TRBV18 with TRBJ2-5; TRBD2 matches at 7 bases. The trim removed 3 bases at V and 1 base at J, leaving 11 bases unmatched. The V gene's germline CDR1 is KGHSH and CDR2 LQKENI. The CDR3 length is 17 residues. The CDR3 region has the DNA TGTGCCAGCTCACCCCCCACAGTCCCGGGGGGCCAAGAGACCCAGTACTTC. The encoded protein is CASSPPTVPGGQETQYF.

The gene calls are TRBV29-1 and TRBJ2-3; tentative D call: TRBD2 (5 bases). CDR1 SQVTM and CDR2 ANQGSEA come from the germline V gene. V lost 4 bases, J lost 5 bases, and 13 bases lay in between. The CDR3 covers 13 residues. The CDR3 here is CSVGAAVRDTQYF. CDR3 in DNA: TGCAGCGTTGGAGCGGCTGTGAGAGATACGCAGTATTTT.

V usage is TRBV5-1 and J usage is TRBJ1-2; weak D call: TRBD1 (5 bases). Germline V CDR1 and CDR2: SGHRS, YFSETQ. V shed 10 bases and J shed 5 bases, with 18 bases lying between them. CDR3 length: 13 residues. For the CDR3, the DNA is TGCGCCCCCAGATCGGTGGGGGGTTATGGCTACACCTTC. Protein: CAPRSVGGYGYTF.

The V and J genes are TRBV29-1 and TRBJ2-6; 8 positions agree with TRBD1. The CDR3 runs 14 residues. The V and J ends lost 6 bases and 2 bases, in that order; junction bases with no gene match: 3. CDR1 SQVTM and CDR2 ANQGSEA come from the germline V gene. The CDR3: CSVLDRAGANVLTF. The CDR3 nucleotides are TGCAGCGTCCTGGACAGGGCTGGGGCCAACGTCCTGACTTTC.

The genes are TRBV5-1 and TRBJ2-1; D remains unclear. Per germline, CDR1 SGHRS and CDR2 YFSETQ. V was cut by 3 bases and J by 3 bases, with 13 bases left in between. CDR3 length: 15 amino acids. CDR3: CASSSDSLLYNEQFF. The CDR3 coding sequence is TGCGCCAGCAGCTCCGACTCTCTTCTCTACAATGAGCAGTTCTTC.

This clone was counted only a few times. The chain combines TRBV15 with TRBJ1-5, with D perhaps matching TRBD1 (5 bases). Germline CDR1 is LNHNV and CDR2 is YYDKDF (reference sequence). The CDR3 is 15 amino acids. Between the trimmed V and J ends, which lost 5 bases and 1 base, there was a span of 12 bases. The CDR3 region has the DNA TGTGCCACCAGCTTCCTCCGGGACAGCAATCAGCCCCAGCATTTT. Translated: CATSFLRDSNQPQHF.